The sequence of this TCR beta chain was determined in a study of blood T cell repertoires in COVID-19. As for the study in general: Sites across the United States, Italy and Spain contributed samples from acute and convalescent COVID-19. PBMCs, B-cell-depleted T cells, or T cells provided the cDNA or gDNA that made up the material.

Only one count was recorded for this clone. CDR3 length: 14 amino acids. V gave up 6 bases and J gave up 2 bases, with 16 bases separating them. Germline assignment: CDR1 GTSNPN and CDR2 SVGIG (reference sequence). Here immunoSEQ multiplex PCR was the method, and the copy in TCRdb shows in-frame clones only, minus some. The repertoire includes more than 110,000 clones, approximately 80% of them detected once, and 3.5% to 5% sits in the top ten. V and J are TRBV30 and TRBJ1-2, with D unclear. Specimen: peripheral blood. The source is a woman older than 75 with active or convalescent COVID-19. DNA for the CDR3: TGTGCCTGCAACACAAGAGGGAGAAACTATGGCTACACCTTC. Translation gives CACNTRGRNYGYTF.